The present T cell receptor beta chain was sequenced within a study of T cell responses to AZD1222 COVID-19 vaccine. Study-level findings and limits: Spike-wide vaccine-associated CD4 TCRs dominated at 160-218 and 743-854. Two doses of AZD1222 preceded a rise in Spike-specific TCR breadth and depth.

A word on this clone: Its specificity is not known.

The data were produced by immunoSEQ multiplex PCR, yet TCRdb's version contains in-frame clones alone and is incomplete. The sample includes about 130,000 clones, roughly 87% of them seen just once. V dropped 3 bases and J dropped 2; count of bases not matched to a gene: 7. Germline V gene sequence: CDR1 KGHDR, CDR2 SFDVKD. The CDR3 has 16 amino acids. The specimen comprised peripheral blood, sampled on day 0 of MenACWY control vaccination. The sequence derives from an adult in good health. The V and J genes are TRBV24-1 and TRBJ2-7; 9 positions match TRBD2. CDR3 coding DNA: TGTGCCACCAGTGATCCAACGGCGGGAGGGCCCTACGAGCAGTACTTC. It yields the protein CATSDPTAGGPYEQYF.